This T cell receptor beta chain was recovered during a study of blood T cell repertoires in COVID-19. Study-level information: Some COVID-19 samples were acute and others convalescent; all came from the United States, Italy and Spain. In each case, the material was cDNA or gDNA derived from T cells, B-cell-depleted T cells, or PBMCs.

V lost 3 bases to trimming and J lost 1 base, with 9 bases between them. The germline V gene has CDR1 SGHTA and CDR2 FQGNSA. This CDR3 has 15 amino acids. Original processing methods: It was from reference gene primer amplification that nucleated cell counts were estimated. Here immunoSEQ multiplex PCR was the method, and the copy in TCRdb shows in-frame clones only, minus some. The V and J calls and the clone size are those of that table, but D and trimming were determined from the DNA. Among roughly 260,000 clones, approximately 90% were seen once, and the ten largest hold around 2.2%. The receptor was derived from a woman between 40 and 55 years old who had recovered from COVID-19. The sequencing sample was made of peripheral blood. The chain joins TRBV7-2 to TRBJ2-2; a possible D gene is TRBD1 (5 bases). CDR3 DNA: TGTGCCAGCAGCTTGCAACAGGAGAACACCGGGGAGCTGTTTTTT. Its protein product is CASSLQQENTGELFF.